This T cell receptor (beta chain) derives from a study of blood T cell repertoires in COVID-19. During active infection, Seattle patients enrolled and were then monitored through disease. This CDR3 has 16 residues. CDR1 and CDR2 (germline): KGHSH, LQKENI. The V end lost 3 bases, the J end lost 1 base, and 15 bases lay between the germline ends. Data came from immunoSEQ multiplex PCR; TCRdb stores just in-frame clones and leaves some out. The sample carries 200,000 or so clones, roughly 76% recorded once. The sequence derives from a woman of 80 years or more with COVID-19, enrolled during active disease. The V gene is TRBV18, the J gene TRBJ1-1, with a possible D match to TRBD1 (6 bases). The sequencing sample was made of peripheral blood. CDR3 bases: TGTGCCAGCTCACCTCAGACAGGAAGGGCGAACACTGAAGCTTTCTTT. This codes for CASSPQTGRANTEAFF.